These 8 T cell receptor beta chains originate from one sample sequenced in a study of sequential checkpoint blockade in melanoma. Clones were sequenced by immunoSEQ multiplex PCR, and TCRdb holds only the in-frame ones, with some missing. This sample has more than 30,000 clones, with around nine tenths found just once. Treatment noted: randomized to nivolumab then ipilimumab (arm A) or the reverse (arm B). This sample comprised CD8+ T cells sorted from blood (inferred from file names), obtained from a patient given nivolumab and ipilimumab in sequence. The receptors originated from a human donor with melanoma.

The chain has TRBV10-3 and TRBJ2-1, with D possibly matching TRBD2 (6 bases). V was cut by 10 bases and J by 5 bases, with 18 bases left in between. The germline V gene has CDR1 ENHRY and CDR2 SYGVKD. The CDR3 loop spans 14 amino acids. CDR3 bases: TGTGCCACCGAAACCGGGACTTCAGACAATGAGCAGTTCTTC. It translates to CATETGTSDNEQFF.

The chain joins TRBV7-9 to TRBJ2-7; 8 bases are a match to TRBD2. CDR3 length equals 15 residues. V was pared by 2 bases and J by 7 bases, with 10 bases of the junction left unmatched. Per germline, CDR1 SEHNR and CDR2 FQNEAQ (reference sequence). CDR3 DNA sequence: TGTGCCAGCAGCTTACCCGGGACTAGTGCGGGGGAGCAGTACTTC. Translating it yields CASSLPGTSAGEQYF.

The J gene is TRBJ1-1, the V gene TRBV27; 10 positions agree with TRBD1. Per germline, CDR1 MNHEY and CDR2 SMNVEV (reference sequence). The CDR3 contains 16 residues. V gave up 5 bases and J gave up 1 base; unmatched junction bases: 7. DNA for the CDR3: TGTGCCAGCAGTGGAGGGACAGGGGCTTGGAACACTGAAGCTTTCTTT. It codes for CASSGGTGAWNTEAFF.

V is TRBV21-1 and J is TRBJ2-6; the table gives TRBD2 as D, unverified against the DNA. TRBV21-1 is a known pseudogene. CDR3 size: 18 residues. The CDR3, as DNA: TGTGCCAGCAGTCCAAATGTAGCTCAACAAAGTCGGGCCAACGTCCTGACTTTC. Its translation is CASSPNVAQQSRANVLTF.

CDR3 amino acids: CASSLWGVYGYTF. CDR3 coding DNA: TGTGCCAGCAGCTTGTGGGGAGTCTATGGCTACACCTTC. The V gene is TRBV5-8, the J gene TRBJ1-2; D is unresolved. The CDR3 has 13 amino acids. The germline gives CDR1 SGHTS, CDR2 YDEGEE. The V end lost 1 base, the J end lost 4 bases, and 8 bases lay between the germline ends.

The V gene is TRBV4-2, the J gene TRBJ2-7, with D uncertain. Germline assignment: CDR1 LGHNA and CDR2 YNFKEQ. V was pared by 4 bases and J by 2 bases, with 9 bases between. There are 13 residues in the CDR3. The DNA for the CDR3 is TGTGCCAGCAGCCGACCCGACACCTACGAGCAGTACTTC. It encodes CASSRPDTYEQYF.

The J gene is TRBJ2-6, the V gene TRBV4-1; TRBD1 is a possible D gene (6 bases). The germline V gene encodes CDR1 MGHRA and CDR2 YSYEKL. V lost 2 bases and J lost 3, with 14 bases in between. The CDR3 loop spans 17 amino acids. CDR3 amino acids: CASSQLYLGHGANVLTF. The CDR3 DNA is TGCGCCAGCAGCCAATTATATTTGGGACATGGGGCCAACGTCCTGACTTTC.

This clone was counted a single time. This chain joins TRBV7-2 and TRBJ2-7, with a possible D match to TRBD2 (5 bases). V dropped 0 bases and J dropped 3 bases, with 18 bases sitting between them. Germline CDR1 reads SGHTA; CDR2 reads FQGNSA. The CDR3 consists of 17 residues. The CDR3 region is CASSLAASQRTGYEQYF. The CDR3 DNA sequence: TGTGCCAGCAGCTTAGCGGCCTCGCAGCGGACCGGCTACGAGCAGTACTTC.